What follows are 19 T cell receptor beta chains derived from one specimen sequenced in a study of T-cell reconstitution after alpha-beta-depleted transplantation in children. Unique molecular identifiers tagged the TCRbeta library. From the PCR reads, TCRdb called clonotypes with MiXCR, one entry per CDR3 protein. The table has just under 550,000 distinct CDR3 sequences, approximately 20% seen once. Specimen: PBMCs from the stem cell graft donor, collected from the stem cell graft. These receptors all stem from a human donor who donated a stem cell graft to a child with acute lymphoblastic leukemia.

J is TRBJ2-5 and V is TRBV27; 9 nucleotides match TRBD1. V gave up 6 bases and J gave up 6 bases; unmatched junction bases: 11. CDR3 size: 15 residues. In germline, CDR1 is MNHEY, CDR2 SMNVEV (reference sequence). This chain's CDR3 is CASRVSRDRVKTQYF. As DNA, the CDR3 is TGTGCCAGCAGGGTGTCCCGGGACAGGGTGAAGACCCAGTACTTC.

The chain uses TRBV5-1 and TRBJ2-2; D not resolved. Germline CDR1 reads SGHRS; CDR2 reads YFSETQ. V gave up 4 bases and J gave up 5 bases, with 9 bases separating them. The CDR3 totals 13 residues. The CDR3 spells CASSPRQTGELFF. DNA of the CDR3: TGCGCCAGCAGCCCCCGGCAGACCGGGGAGCTGTTTTTT. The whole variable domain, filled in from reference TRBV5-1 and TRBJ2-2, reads KAGVTQTPRYLIKTRGQQVTLSCSPISGHRSVSWYQQTPGQGLQFLFEYFSETQRNKGNFPGRFSGRQFSNSRSEMNVSTLELGDSALYLCASSPRQTGELFFGEGSRLTVL.

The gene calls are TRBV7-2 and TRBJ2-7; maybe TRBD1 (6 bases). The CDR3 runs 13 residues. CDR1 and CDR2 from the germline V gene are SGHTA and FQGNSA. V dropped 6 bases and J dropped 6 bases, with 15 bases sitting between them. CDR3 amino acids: CASREAGAGEQYF. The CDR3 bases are TGTGCCAGCAGGGAGGCAGGGGCAGGCGAGCAGTACTTC. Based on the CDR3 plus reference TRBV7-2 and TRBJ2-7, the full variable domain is GAGVSQSPSNKVTEKGKDVELRCDPISGHTALYWYRQSLGQGLEFLIYFQGNSAPDKSGLPSDRFSAERTGGSVSTLTIQRTQQEDSAVYLCASREAGAGEQYFGPGTRLTVT.

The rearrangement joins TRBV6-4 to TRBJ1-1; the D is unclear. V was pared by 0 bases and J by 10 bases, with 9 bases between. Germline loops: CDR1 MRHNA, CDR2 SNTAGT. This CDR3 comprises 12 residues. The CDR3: CASSDSGDRAFF. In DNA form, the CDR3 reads TGTGCCAGCAGTGACTCCGGGGATCGAGCTTTCTTT.

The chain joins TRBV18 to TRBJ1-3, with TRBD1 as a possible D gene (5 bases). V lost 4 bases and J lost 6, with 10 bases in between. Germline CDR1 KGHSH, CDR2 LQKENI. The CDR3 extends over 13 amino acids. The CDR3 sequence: CASSQGTENTIYF. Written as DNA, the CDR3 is TGTGCCAGCTCACAGGGGACCGAAAACACCATATATTTT.

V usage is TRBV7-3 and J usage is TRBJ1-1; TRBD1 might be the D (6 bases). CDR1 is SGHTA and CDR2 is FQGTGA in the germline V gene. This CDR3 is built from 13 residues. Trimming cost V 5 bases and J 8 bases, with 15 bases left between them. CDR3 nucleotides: TGTGCCAGCAGCAGATTCACAGGGATAGAAGCTTTCTTT. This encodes CASSRFTGIEAFF.

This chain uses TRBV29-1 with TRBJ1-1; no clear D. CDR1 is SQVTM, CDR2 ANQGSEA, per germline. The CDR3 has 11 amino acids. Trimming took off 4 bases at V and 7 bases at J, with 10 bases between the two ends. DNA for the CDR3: TGCAGCGTTGGGGTAGAATATGAAGCTTTCTTT. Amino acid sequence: CSVGVEYEAFF.

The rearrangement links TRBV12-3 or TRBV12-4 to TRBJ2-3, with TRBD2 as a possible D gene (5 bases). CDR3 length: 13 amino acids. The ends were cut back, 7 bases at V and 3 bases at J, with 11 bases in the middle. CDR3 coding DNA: TGTGCCAGCACCCTACTAGAGACAGATACGCAGTATTTT. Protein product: CASTLLETDTQYF.

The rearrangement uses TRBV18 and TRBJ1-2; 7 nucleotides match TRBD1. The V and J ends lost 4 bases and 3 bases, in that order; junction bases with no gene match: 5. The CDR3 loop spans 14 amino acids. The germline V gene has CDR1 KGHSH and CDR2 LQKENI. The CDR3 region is CASSLQGGDYGYTF. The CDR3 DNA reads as TGTGCCAGCTCACTGCAGGGGGGCGACTATGGCTACACCTTC.

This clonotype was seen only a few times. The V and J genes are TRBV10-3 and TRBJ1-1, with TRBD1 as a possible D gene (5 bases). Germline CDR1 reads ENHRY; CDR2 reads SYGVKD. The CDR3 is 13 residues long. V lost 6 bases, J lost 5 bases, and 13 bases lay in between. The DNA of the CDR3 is TGTGCCATCAGCCCTATTGGGGGGACTGAAGCTTTCTTT. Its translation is CAISPIGGTEAFF.

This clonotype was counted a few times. Here the CDR3 DNA reads TGTGCCAGCAGTTACTTAATGTACAATGAGCAGTTCTTC. Amino acids: CASSYLMYNEQFF. V gene TRBV6-5 combines with J gene TRBJ2-1; D uncertain. This CDR3 contains 13 residues. Deletions cut 1 base from V and 4 bases from J, with 5 bases between. Germline CDR1 MNHEY, CDR2 SVGAGI.

The CDR3 sequence: CAWSDGDTQYF. In DNA form, the CDR3 reads TGTGCCTGGAGTGATGGGGATACGCAGTATTTT. The rearrangement joins TRBV30 to TRBJ2-3; D is unclear. The CDR3 has 11 amino acids. V was pared by 1 base and J by 6 bases, with 5 bases between. The germline V gene encodes CDR1 GTSNPN and CDR2 SVGIG (reference sequence).

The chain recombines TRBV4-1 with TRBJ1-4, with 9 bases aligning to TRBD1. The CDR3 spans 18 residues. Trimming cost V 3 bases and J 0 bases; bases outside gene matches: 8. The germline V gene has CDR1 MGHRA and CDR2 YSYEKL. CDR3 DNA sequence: TGCGCCAGCAGCCACGGACAGGGGAGTTTCGCAACTAATGAAAAACTGTTTTTT. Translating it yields CASSHGQGSFATNEKLFF.

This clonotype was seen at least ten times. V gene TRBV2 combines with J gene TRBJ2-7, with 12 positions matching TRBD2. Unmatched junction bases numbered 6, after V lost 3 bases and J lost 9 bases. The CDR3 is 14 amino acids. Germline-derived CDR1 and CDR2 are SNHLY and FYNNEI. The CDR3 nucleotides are TGTGCCAGCAGTGACAGGACTAGCGGGGCCTGGCAGTACTTC. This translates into CASSDRTSGAWQYF.

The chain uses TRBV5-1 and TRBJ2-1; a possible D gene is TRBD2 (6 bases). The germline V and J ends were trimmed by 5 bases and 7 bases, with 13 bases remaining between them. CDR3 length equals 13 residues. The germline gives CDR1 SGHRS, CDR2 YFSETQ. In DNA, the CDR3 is TGCGCCAGCAGTCATGGAGGGGAAAATGAGCAGTTCTTC. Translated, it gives CASSHGGENEQFF.

CDR3 protein: CASSFSISRTGAYEQYF. As DNA, the CDR3 is TGTGCCAGCAGTTTCAGTATTAGTCGGACAGGGGCCTACGAGCAGTACTTC. The V and J genes are TRBV12-3 or TRBV12-4 and TRBJ2-7; 9 bases are a match to TRBD1. This CDR3 spans 17 amino acids. The ends lost 3 bases at V and 2 bases at J; junction bases unmatched: 11.

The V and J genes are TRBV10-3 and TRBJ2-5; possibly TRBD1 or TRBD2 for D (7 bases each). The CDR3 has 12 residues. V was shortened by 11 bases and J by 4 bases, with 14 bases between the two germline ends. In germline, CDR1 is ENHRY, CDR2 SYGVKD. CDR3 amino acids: CAAGGGGETQYF. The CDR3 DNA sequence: TGTGCCGCAGGGGGGGGTGGAGAGACCCAGTACTTC.

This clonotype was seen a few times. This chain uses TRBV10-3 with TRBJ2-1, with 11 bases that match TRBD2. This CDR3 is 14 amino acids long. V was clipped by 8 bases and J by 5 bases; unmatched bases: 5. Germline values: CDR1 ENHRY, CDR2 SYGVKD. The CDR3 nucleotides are TGTGCCATCGCAGGACTAGCGGGCCACAATGAGCAGTTCTTC. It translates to CAIAGLAGHNEQFF.

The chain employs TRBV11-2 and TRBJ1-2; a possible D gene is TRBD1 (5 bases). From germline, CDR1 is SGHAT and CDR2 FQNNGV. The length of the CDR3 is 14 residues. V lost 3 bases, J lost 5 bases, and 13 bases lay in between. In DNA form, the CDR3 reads TGTGCCAGCAGCTTCGGGGGATCGACGTATGGCTACACCTTC. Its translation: CASSFGGSTYGYTF.